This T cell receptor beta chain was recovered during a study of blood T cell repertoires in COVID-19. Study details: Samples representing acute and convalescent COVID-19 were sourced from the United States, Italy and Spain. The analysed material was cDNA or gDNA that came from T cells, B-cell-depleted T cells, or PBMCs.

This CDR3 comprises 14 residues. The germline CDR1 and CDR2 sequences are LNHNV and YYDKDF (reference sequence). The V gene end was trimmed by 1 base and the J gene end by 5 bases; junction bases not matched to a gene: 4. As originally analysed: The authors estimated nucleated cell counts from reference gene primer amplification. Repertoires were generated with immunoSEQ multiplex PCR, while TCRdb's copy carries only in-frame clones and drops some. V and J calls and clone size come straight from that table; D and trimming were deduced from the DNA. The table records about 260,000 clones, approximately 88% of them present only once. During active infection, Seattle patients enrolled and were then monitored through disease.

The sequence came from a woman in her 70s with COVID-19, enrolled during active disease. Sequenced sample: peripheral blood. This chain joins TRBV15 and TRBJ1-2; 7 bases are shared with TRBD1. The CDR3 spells CATSRVGQAYGYTF. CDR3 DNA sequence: TGTGCCACCAGCAGAGTAGGACAGGCATATGGCTACACCTTC.